This T cell receptor beta chain was obtained from a study of T cell responses to AZD1222 COVID-19 vaccine. The repertoire was sequenced with immunoSEQ multiplex PCR; TCRdb's copy has only in-frame clones and lacks some. Counted here are 110,000 to 150,000 clones, roughly 93% occurring once; the ten biggest clones make up less than 2%. The germline V gene has CDR1 SNHLY and CDR2 FYNNEI. This CDR3 is 13 amino acids long. Trimming cost V 6 bases and J 12 bases, with 17 bases left between them. The chain links TRBV2 to TRBJ1-4, with unresolved D. This sample comprised peripheral blood, obtained 28 days after the second AZD1222 dose. This TCR was sampled from an adult who received the AZD1222 COVID-19 vaccine. Written as DNA, the CDR3 is TGTGCCAGCAGCCTGGCCCAAAAGCTCGAACTGTTTTTT. Protein product: CASSLAQKLELFF.